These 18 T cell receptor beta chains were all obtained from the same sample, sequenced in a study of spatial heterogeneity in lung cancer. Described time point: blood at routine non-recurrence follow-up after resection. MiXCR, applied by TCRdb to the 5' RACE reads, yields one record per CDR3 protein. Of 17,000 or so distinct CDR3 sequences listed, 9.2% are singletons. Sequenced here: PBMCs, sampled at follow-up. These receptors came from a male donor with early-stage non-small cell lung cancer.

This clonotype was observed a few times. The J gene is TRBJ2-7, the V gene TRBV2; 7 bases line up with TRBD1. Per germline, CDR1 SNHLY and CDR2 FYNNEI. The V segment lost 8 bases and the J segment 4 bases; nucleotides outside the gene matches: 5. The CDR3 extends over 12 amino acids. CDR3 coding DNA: TGTGCCAGCGGACAGGAAGGGTACGAGCAGTACTTC. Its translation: CASGQEGYEQYF.

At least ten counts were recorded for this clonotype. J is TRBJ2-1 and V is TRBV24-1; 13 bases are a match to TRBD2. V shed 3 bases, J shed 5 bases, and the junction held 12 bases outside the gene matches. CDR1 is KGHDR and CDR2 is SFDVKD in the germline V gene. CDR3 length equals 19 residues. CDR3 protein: CATSDGMTSGRPMDNEQFF. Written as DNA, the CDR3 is TGTGCCACCAGTGATGGGATGACTAGCGGGAGGCCCATGGACAATGAGCAGTTCTTC.

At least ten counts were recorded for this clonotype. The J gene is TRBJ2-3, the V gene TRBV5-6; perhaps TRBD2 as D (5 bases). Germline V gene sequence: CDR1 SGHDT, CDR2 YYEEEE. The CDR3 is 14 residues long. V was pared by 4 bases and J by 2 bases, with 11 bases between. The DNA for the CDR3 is TGTGCCAGCAGCGGAGGCGGTATCACAGATACGCAGTATTTT. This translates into CASSGGGITDTQYF. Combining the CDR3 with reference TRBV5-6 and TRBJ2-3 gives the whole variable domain DAGVTQSPTHLIKTRGQQVTLRCSPKSGHDTVSWYQQALGQGPQFIFQYYEEEERQRGNFPDRFSGHQFPNYSSELNVNALLLGDSALYLCASSGGGITDTQYFGPGTRLTVL.

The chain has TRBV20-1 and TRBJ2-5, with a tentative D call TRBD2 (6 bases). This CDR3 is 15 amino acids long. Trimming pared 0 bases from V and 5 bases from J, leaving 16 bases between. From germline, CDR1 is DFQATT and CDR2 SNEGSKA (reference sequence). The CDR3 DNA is TGCAGTGCTAGAGACCGGCGGGGCACCTGGGAGACCCAGTACTTC. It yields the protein CSARDRRGTWETQYF.

The CDR3 protein is CASSPATQGTEAFF. In nucleotides, the CDR3 is TGTGCCAGCTCACCAGCGACTCAGGGCACTGAAGCTTTCTTT. The rearrangement uses TRBV18 and TRBJ1-1, with D possibly matching TRBD1 (5 bases). This CDR3 is 14 amino acids long. Germline V gives CDR1 KGHSH, CDR2 LQKENI. Trimming left V 2 bases short and J 4 bases short, with 11 bases between. The full variable domain, completed using reference TRBV18 and TRBJ1-1, is NAGVMQNPRHLVRRRGQEARLRCSPMKGHSHVYWYRQLPEEGLKFMVYLQKENIIDESGMPKERFSAEFPKEGPSILRIQQVVRGDSAAYFCASSPATQGTEAFFGQGTRLTVV.

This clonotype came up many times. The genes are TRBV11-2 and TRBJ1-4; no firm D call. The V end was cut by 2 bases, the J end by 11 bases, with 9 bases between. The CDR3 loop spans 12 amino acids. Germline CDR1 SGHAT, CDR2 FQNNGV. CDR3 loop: CASSLKGPKLFF. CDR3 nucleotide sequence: TGTGCCAGCAGCTTAAAAGGTCCCAAACTGTTTTTT.

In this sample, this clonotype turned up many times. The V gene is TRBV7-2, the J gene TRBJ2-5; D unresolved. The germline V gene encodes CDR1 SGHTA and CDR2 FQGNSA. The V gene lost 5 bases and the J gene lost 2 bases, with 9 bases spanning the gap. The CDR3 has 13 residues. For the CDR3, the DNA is TGTGCCAGCAGCCCAAGCAGACAAGAGACCCAGTACTTC. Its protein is CASSPSRQETQYF.

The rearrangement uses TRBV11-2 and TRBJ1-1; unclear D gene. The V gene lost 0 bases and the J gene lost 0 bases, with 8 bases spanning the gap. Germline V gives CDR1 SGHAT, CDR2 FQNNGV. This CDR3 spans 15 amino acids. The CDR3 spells CASSLDQLMNTEAFF. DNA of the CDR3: TGTGCCAGCAGCTTAGATCAACTGATGAACACTGAAGCTTTCTTT.

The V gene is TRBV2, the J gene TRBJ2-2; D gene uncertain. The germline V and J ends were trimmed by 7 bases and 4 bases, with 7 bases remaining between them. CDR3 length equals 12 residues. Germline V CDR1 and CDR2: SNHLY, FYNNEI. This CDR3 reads CASNYGTGELFF. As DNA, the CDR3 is TGTGCCAGCAACTACGGCACCGGGGAGCTGTTTTTT.

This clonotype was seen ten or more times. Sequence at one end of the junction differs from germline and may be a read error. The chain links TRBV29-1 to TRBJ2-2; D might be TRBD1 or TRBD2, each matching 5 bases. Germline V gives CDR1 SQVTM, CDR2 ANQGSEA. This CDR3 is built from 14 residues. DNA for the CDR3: TGCAGCGCCCGAGTGGGGCCGGACACCGGGGAGCTTTTTTTT. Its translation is CSARVGPDTGELFF.

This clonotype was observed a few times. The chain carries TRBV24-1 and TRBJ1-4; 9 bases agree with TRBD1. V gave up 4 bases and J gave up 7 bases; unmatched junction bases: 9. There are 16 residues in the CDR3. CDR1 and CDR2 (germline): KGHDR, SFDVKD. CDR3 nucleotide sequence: TGTGCCACCAGTGAGCCGACGACAGGGGGTATTGAAAAACTGTTTTTT. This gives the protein CATSEPTTGGIEKLFF.

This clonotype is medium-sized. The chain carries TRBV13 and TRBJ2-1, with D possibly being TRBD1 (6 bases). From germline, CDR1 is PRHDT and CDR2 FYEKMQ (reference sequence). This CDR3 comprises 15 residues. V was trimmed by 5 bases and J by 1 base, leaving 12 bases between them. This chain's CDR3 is CASSPQGSSYNEQFF. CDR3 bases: TGTGCCAGCAGCCCACAGGGTTCTTCCTACAATGAGCAGTTCTTC.

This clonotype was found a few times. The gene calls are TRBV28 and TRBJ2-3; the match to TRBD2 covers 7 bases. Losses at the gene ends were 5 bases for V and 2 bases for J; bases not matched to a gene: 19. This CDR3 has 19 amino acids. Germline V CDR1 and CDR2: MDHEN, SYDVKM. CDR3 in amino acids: CASSDPPSGRAGFTDTQYF. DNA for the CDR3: TGTGCCAGCAGTGACCCCCCGAGCGGGCGAGCGGGATTCACAGATACGCAGTATTTT.

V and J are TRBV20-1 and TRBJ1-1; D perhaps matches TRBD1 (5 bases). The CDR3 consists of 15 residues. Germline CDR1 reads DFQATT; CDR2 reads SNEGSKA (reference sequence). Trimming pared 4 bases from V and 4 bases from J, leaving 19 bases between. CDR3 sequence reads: CSATPIGHPGTEAFF. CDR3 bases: TGCAGTGCTACCCCTATCGGACATCCGGGCACTGAAGCTTTCTTT.

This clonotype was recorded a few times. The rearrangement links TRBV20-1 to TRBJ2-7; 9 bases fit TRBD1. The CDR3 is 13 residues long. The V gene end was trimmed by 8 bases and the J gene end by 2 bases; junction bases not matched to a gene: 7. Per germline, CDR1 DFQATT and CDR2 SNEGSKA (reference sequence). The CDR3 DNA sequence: TGCAGTACAGGGGACAGGGCAACCTACGAGCAGTACTTC. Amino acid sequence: CSTGDRATYEQYF.

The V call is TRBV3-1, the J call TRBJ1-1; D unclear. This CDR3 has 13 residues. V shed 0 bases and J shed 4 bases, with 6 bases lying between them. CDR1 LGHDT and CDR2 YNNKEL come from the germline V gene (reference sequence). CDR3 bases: TGTGCCAGCAGCCAAGATACAGCCACTGAAGCTTTCTTT. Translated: CASSQDTATEAFF.

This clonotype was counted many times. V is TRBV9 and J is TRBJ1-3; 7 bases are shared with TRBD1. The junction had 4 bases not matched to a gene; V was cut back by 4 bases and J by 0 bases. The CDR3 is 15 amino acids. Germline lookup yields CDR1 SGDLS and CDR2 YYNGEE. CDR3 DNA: TGTGCCAGCAGCCTAGGGGGCTTCTCTGGAAACACCATATATTTT. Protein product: CASSLGGFSGNTIYF.

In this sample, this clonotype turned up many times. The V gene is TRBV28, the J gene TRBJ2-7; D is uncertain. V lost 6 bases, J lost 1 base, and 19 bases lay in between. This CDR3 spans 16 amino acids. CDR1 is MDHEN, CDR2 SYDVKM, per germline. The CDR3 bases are TGTGCCAGCAGCCCTACCCCCTCCGATCGGTCCTACGAGCAGTACTTC. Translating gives CASSPTPSDRSYEQYF.